A single sample gave rise to the 28 T cell receptor beta chains below, sequenced in a study of molecular identifiers for immune sequencing clone quantification. TCRdb processed the PCR reads anew with MiXCR; each CDR3 protein has one entry. The sample has about 65,000 distinct CDR3 sequences, less than 20% seen once; the top ten hold under 1.5%. The specimen was naive CD8+ T cells from blood, with Jurkat cell RNA spiked in. Sample subset: FACS-sorted CD8+CD4-CCR7+CD45RA+ naive T cells. Receptors originate from a human donor in good health. Some libraries in this study had Jurkat cell RNA spiked in.

The V call is TRBV7-8, the J call TRBJ2-7, with D unclear. Germline V gene data show CDR1 as SGHVS and CDR2 as FQNEAQ. The V gene lost 4 bases and the J gene lost 2 bases, with 15 bases spanning the gap. CDR3 size: 15 residues. The CDR3, as DNA: TGTGCCAGCAGCTCAGGCGGTAACCGGGCCTACGAGCAGTACTTC. The encoded protein is CASSSGGNRAYEQYF.

Ten or more counts support this clonotype. The genes are TRBV28 and TRBJ1-1, with D possibly matching TRBD1 (5 bases). Germline CDR1 MDHEN, CDR2 SYDVKM. Trimming shortened V by 3 bases and J by 1 base, and 6 bases separated the two germline ends. The CDR3 runs to 13 residues. CDR3 sequence reads: CASSFQGNTEAFF. CDR3 nucleotides: TGTGCCAGCAGTTTTCAGGGGAACACTGAAGCTTTCTTT.

This clonotype was picked up many times. The chain recombines TRBV5-4 with TRBJ1-1, with D perhaps TRBD1 (6 bases). The CDR3 loop spans 17 amino acids. V shed 4 bases and J shed 0 bases, with 19 bases lying between them. Germline V gene lookup returns CDR1 SGHNT and CDR2 YYREEE (reference sequence). Written as DNA, the CDR3 is TGTGCCAGCAGCCTTCCAGGGGAAGGGGAAATGAACACTGAAGCTTTCTTT. Translating gives CASSLPGEGEMNTEAFF. Full variable domain (remainder filled in from reference TRBV5-4 and TRBJ1-1): ETGVTQSPTHLIKTRGQQVTLRCSSQSGHNTVSWYQQALGQGPQFIFQYYREEENGRGNFPPRFSGLQFPNYSSELNVNALELDDSALYLCASSLPGEGEMNTEAFFGQGTRLTVV.

This clonotype was seen repeatedly, ten times or more. The chain couples TRBV11-2 to TRBJ2-7; no definite D call. This CDR3 region has 12 residues. The germline V gene has CDR1 SGHAT and CDR2 FQNNGV. The V and J ends lost 4 bases and 3 bases respectively, with 7 bases between them. The CDR3 coding sequence is TGTGCCAGCAGCTCCGCAGGCTACGAGCAGTACTTC. It is translated as CASSSAGYEQYF.

This clonotype was seen ten or more times. The chain uses TRBV7-9 and TRBJ2-2; 7 bases are a match to TRBD2. J was trimmed by 6 bases and V by 5 bases; bases with no gene match: 6. CDR3 length: 14 amino acids. The V gene's germline CDR1 is SEHNR and CDR2 FQNEAQ (reference sequence). CDR3 amino acids: CASSQSLAAGELFF. The CDR3 region has the DNA TGTGCCAGCAGCCAGTCTCTAGCGGCCGGGGAGCTGTTTTTT.

There are many counts of this clonotype. The rearrangement links TRBV14 to TRBJ2-1, with D possibly TRBD1 on 6 matching bases. V was clipped by 1 base and J by 4 bases, with 8 bases between them. Germline CDR1 is SGHDN and CDR2 is FVKESK. The CDR3 totals 14 residues. DNA for the CDR3: TGTGCCAGCAGCCAAGTTACAGGGTACAATGAGCAGTTCTTC. This encodes CASSQVTGYNEQFF.

This clonotype was seen ten or more times. The CDR3 DNA follows: TGTGCCAGCAGCTCTCGCGGGACAGGGGGCAGAAGCGGATGGGGCACTGAAGCTTTCTTT. Translating gives CASSSRGTGGRSGWGTEAFF. The V and J genes are TRBV6-2 or TRBV6-3 and TRBJ1-1; TRBD1 matches 12 bases. The V gene end was trimmed by 6 bases and the J gene end by 4 bases; junction bases not matched to a gene: 21. Germline CDR1 is MNHEY and CDR2 is SVGEGT. This CDR3 is 20 amino acids long.

The table lists this clonotype with many counts. CDR3 amino acids: CASSQVGQNLAKNIQYF. The DNA of the CDR3 is TGCGCCAGCAGCCAAGTGGGGCAGAATCTAGCCAAAAACATTCAGTACTTC. The V and J genes are TRBV4-1 and TRBJ2-4; D may be TRBD1 (5 bases). The V gene's germline CDR1 is MGHRA and CDR2 YSYEKL. Trimming cost V 1 base and J 0 bases, with 13 bases left between them. The CDR3 totals 17 residues.

In this sample, this clonotype turned up a few times. This chain uses TRBV2 with TRBJ1-2; D not resolved. Germline CDR1 SNHLY, CDR2 FYNNEI. This CDR3 comprises 13 residues. Trimming left V 7 bases short and J 2 bases short, with 11 bases between. The CDR3 reads CASKGAINYGYTF. CDR3 bases: TGTGCCAGCAAGGGTGCCATAAACTATGGCTACACCTTC. Full variable domain (remainder filled in from reference TRBV2 and TRBJ1-2): EPEVTQTPSHQVTQMGQEVILRCVPISNHLYFYWYRQILGQKVEFLVSFYNNEISEKSEIFDDQFSVERPDGSNFTLKIRSTKLEDSAMYFCASKGAINYGYTFGSGTRLTVV.

This clonotype was counted at least ten times. The chain is built from TRBV12-3 or TRBV12-4 and TRBJ2-4, with 9 bases that match TRBD2. The J segment lost 2 bases and the V segment lost 11 bases, leaving 19 bases of the junction unmatched. The CDR3 has 18 residues. The CDR3 nucleotides read TGTGCCTGTAAGAATTCAGTAGCGGGAGTTGAGACCAAAAACATTCAGTACTTC. The encoded protein is CACKNSVAGVETKNIQYF.

In its sample, this clonotype was seen once. A single base separates this from a much larger clone, so it may be a read error. This rearrangement joins TRBV12-3 or TRBV12-4 to TRBJ1-1; 7 bases align to TRBD1. Unmatched junction bases numbered 12, after V lost 8 bases and J lost 6 bases. The CDR3 has 14 amino acids. CDR3 loop: CASGGTARGAEAFF. Written as DNA, the CDR3 is TGTGCCAGCGGAGGGACAGCTAGGGGGGCTGAAGCTTTCTTT.

Note on this clonotype: Just one base apart from a much larger clone, this may be a read error. This chain uses TRBV7-8 with TRBJ2-1; 10 positions match TRBD2. Germline V lookup: CDR1 SGHVS, CDR2 FQNEAQ. The CDR3 is 19 residues long. Unmatched junction bases numbered 21, after V lost 5 bases and J lost 8 bases. The CDR3 reads CASSPGTALLAGKHHEQFF. CDR3 sequence (DNA): TGTGCCAGCAGCCCAGGGACAGCACTACTAGCGGGAAAACACCATGAGCAGTTCTTC.

This clonotype was picked up many times. This sequence joins TRBV12-3 or TRBV12-4 and TRBJ2-3, with 7 bases fitting TRBD2. This CDR3 is 14 amino acids long. V was clipped by 5 bases and J by 1 base; unmatched bases: 3. The CDR3 reads CASSPSGGTDTQYF. In nucleotides, the CDR3 is TGTGCCAGCAGTCCGAGCGGGGGCACAGATACGCAGTATTTT.

This clonotype was seen at least ten times. The chain recombines TRBV25-1 with TRBJ2-7; possibly TRBD1 for D (5 bases). Trimming took off 3 bases at V and 2 bases at J, with 8 bases between the two ends. This CDR3 comprises 13 residues. In germline, CDR1 is MGHDK, CDR2 SYGVNS. In DNA form, the CDR3 reads TGTGCCAGCAGTGACTCGGACACCTACGAGCAGTACTTC. Translating it yields CASSDSDTYEQYF.

The CDR3 coding sequence is TGCGCCAGCAGCCAAGATCGGTTGGGCACCGGGGAGCTGTTTTTT. This sequence encodes CASSQDRLGTGELFF. V usage is TRBV4-1 and J usage is TRBJ2-2; D is ambiguous. Trimming shortened V by 0 bases and J by 4 bases, and 9 bases separated the two germline ends. CDR1 and CDR2 (germline): MGHRA, YSYEKL. CDR3 length equals 15 residues.

The chain links TRBV7-6 to TRBJ1-4; 10 bases fit TRBD1. The germline CDR1 and CDR2 sequences are SGHVS and FNYEAQ. The V gene end was trimmed by 5 bases and the J gene end by 4 bases; junction bases not matched to a gene: 13. CDR3 length: 18 residues. CDR3 sequence (DNA): TGTGCCAGCAGCCTCTTTAGTCCGACAGGGGGCAATAATGAAAAACTGTTTTTT. Protein product: CASSLFSPTGGNNEKLFF. Supplemented by reference TRBV7-6 and TRBJ1-4, the full variable domain reads GAGVSQSPRYKVTKRGQDVALRCDPISGHVSLYWYRQALGQGPEFLTYFNYEAQQDKSGLPNDRFSAERPEGSISTLTIQRTEQRDSAMYRCASSLFSPTGGNNEKLFFGSGTQLSVL.

The chain couples TRBV20-1 to TRBJ2-1; tentatively, D is TRBD2 (5 bases). In germline, CDR1 is DFQATT, CDR2 SNEGSKA (reference sequence). The length of the CDR3 is 15 residues. Deletions cut 4 bases from V and 3 bases from J, with 16 bases between. The CDR3 spells CSAKILGSFYNEQFF. CDR3 coding DNA: TGCAGTGCTAAGATCCTAGGGAGCTTCTACAATGAGCAGTTCTTC.

This clonotype was counted ten times or more. The chain has TRBV15 and TRBJ2-3; D gene ambiguous. Trimming took 4 bases from V and 4 from J, leaving 6 bases between them. The CDR3 has 12 residues. The germline CDR1 and CDR2 sequences are LNHNV and YYDKDF (reference sequence). This chain's CDR3 is CATSKRADTQYF. The CDR3 nucleotides are TGTGCCACCAGCAAACGAGCAGATACGCAGTATTTT.

The chain employs TRBV4-1 and TRBJ2-1, with TRBD2 matching over 7 bases. V dropped 2 bases and J dropped 8; count of bases not matched to a gene: 6. Germline V gene data show CDR1 as MGHRA and CDR2 as YSYEKL. This CDR3 is built from 14 residues. The CDR3 region has the DNA TGCGCCAGCAGCCAACGCGGACTAGACGATGAGCAGTTCTTC. Protein: CASSQRGLDDEQFF.

This clonotype was found many times. This chain joins TRBV13 and TRBJ2-4, with 8 bases that match TRBD1. The ends lost 1 base at V and 5 bases at J; junction bases unmatched: 7. The CDR3 extends over 16 amino acids. Germline values: CDR1 PRHDT, CDR2 FYEKMQ (reference sequence). The CDR3 bases are TGTGCCAGCAGCTTAGTGGCCGGGACAGGCCAAAACATTCAGTACTTC. It translates to CASSLVAGTGQNIQYF.

This clonotype was recorded at least ten times. The genes are TRBV28 and TRBJ2-3, with TRBD2 identical over 8 bases. V shed 8 bases and J 3 bases; nucleotides not matched to a gene: 10. This CDR3 spans 15 amino acids. CDR1 MDHEN and CDR2 SYDVKM come from the germline V gene. CDR3 sequence: CASRITQRETDTQYF. For the CDR3, the DNA is TGTGCCAGCCGGATTACGCAGCGGGAGACAGATACGCAGTATTTT.

With regard to this clonotype: A much larger clonotype is one base distant, so this may be a read error. This chain joins TRBV12-3 or TRBV12-4 and TRBJ1-1; D is unresolved. The CDR3 consists of 11 residues. Here the CDR3 reads CASSFGSEALF. The CDR3 bases are TGTGCCAGCAGTTTTGGATCTGAAGCTCTCTTT.

V gene TRBV4-1 combines with J gene TRBJ2-1; 8 bases match TRBD1. Trimming took 4 bases from V and 2 from J; bases not matched to a gene: 7. Germline CDR1 reads MGHRA; CDR2 reads YSYEKL. CDR3 size: 16 residues. The CDR3 sequence is CASSLQGQGTYNEQFF. The CDR3 coding sequence is TGCGCCAGCAGCCTCCAAGGACAGGGAACCTACAATGAGCAGTTCTTC.

The sample holds many counts of this clonotype. The CDR3 coding sequence is TGTGCCAGCAGTGAATATCTAGGGTCCTACGAGCAGTACTTC. Translated, it gives CASSEYLGSYEQYF. The chain employs TRBV2 and TRBJ2-7; no definite D call. V gave up 2 bases and J gave up 1 base, with 9 bases separating them. Germline values: CDR1 SNHLY, CDR2 FYNNEI. CDR3 length equals 14 residues. Looking up the rest from reference TRBV2 and TRBJ2-7 gives the full variable domain: EPEVTQTPSHQVTQMGQEVILRCVPISNHLYFYWYRQILGQKVEFLVSFYNNEISEKSEIFDDQFSVERPDGSNFTLKIRSTKLEDSAMYFCASSEYLGSYEQYFGPGTRLTVT.

The J gene is TRBJ2-1, the V gene TRBV20-1; 14 bases are a match to TRBD2. The V and J ends lost 2 bases and 3 bases, in that order; junction bases with no gene match: 9. CDR1 is DFQATT and CDR2 is SNEGSKA in the germline V gene (reference sequence). The length of the CDR3 is 18 residues. The CDR3 loop reads CSARPGLAGASVYNEQFF. The CDR3 nucleotides read TGCAGTGCTAGACCGGGACTAGCGGGAGCTAGTGTCTACAATGAGCAGTTCTTC.

This chain joins TRBV27 and TRBJ2-4; D gene unclear. CDR1 is MNHEY, CDR2 SMNVEV, per germline (reference sequence). V was cut by 2 bases and J by 0 bases, with 14 bases left in between. The length of the CDR3 is 17 residues. The CDR3 DNA follows: TGTGCCAGCAGTTTAACAGTAGGAGCCACAGCCAAAAACATTCAGTACTTC. Protein sequence: CASSLTVGATAKNIQYF.

In regard to this clonotype: A much more abundant neighbour one base away suggests this may be a read error. This chain uses TRBV24-1 with TRBJ2-1; 9 nucleotides agree with TRBD2. Germline V gene sequence: CDR1 KGHDR, CDR2 SFDVKD. V shed 6 bases, J shed 0 bases, and the junction held 11 bases outside the gene matches. The CDR3 totals 18 residues. This CDR3 reads CATSSRLAEPYSYNEQFF. The CDR3 nucleotides read TGTGCCACCAGTTCACGACTAGCGGAGCCGTACTCCTACAATGAGCAGTTCTTC.

In this sample, this clonotype turned up a few times. As DNA, the CDR3 is TGTGCCAGCAGTGATACAGGGGGAGGGAGCGAGCAGTACTTC. It translates to CASSDTGGGSEQYF. This chain links TRBV2 with TRBJ2-7, with D possibly matching TRBD1 (8 bases). With 3 bases removed from V and 6 bases from J, the gap between germline ends came to 15 bases. This CDR3 has 14 amino acids. CDR1 and CDR2 from the germline V gene are SNHLY and FYNNEI. The whole variable domain, filled in from reference TRBV2 and TRBJ2-7, reads EPEVTQTPSHQVTQMGQEVILRCVPISNHLYFYWYRQILGQKVEFLVSFYNNEISEKSEIFDDQFSVERPDGSNFTLKIRSTKLEDSAMYFCASSDTGGGSEQYFGPGTRLTVT.